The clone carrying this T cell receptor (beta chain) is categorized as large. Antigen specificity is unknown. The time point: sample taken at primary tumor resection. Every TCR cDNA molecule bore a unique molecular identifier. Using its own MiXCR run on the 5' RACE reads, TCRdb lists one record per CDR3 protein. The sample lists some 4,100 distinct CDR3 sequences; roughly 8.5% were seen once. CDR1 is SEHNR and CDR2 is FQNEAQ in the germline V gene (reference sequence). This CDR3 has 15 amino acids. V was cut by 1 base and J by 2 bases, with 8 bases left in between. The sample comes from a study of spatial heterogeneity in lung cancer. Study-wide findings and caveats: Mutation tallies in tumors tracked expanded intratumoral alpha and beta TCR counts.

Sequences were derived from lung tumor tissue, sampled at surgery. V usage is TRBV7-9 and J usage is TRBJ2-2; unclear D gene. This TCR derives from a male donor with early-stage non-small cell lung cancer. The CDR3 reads CASSLDSLNTGELFF. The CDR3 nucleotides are TGTGCCAGCAGCTTAGATAGCCTCAACACCGGGGAGCTGTTTTTT.